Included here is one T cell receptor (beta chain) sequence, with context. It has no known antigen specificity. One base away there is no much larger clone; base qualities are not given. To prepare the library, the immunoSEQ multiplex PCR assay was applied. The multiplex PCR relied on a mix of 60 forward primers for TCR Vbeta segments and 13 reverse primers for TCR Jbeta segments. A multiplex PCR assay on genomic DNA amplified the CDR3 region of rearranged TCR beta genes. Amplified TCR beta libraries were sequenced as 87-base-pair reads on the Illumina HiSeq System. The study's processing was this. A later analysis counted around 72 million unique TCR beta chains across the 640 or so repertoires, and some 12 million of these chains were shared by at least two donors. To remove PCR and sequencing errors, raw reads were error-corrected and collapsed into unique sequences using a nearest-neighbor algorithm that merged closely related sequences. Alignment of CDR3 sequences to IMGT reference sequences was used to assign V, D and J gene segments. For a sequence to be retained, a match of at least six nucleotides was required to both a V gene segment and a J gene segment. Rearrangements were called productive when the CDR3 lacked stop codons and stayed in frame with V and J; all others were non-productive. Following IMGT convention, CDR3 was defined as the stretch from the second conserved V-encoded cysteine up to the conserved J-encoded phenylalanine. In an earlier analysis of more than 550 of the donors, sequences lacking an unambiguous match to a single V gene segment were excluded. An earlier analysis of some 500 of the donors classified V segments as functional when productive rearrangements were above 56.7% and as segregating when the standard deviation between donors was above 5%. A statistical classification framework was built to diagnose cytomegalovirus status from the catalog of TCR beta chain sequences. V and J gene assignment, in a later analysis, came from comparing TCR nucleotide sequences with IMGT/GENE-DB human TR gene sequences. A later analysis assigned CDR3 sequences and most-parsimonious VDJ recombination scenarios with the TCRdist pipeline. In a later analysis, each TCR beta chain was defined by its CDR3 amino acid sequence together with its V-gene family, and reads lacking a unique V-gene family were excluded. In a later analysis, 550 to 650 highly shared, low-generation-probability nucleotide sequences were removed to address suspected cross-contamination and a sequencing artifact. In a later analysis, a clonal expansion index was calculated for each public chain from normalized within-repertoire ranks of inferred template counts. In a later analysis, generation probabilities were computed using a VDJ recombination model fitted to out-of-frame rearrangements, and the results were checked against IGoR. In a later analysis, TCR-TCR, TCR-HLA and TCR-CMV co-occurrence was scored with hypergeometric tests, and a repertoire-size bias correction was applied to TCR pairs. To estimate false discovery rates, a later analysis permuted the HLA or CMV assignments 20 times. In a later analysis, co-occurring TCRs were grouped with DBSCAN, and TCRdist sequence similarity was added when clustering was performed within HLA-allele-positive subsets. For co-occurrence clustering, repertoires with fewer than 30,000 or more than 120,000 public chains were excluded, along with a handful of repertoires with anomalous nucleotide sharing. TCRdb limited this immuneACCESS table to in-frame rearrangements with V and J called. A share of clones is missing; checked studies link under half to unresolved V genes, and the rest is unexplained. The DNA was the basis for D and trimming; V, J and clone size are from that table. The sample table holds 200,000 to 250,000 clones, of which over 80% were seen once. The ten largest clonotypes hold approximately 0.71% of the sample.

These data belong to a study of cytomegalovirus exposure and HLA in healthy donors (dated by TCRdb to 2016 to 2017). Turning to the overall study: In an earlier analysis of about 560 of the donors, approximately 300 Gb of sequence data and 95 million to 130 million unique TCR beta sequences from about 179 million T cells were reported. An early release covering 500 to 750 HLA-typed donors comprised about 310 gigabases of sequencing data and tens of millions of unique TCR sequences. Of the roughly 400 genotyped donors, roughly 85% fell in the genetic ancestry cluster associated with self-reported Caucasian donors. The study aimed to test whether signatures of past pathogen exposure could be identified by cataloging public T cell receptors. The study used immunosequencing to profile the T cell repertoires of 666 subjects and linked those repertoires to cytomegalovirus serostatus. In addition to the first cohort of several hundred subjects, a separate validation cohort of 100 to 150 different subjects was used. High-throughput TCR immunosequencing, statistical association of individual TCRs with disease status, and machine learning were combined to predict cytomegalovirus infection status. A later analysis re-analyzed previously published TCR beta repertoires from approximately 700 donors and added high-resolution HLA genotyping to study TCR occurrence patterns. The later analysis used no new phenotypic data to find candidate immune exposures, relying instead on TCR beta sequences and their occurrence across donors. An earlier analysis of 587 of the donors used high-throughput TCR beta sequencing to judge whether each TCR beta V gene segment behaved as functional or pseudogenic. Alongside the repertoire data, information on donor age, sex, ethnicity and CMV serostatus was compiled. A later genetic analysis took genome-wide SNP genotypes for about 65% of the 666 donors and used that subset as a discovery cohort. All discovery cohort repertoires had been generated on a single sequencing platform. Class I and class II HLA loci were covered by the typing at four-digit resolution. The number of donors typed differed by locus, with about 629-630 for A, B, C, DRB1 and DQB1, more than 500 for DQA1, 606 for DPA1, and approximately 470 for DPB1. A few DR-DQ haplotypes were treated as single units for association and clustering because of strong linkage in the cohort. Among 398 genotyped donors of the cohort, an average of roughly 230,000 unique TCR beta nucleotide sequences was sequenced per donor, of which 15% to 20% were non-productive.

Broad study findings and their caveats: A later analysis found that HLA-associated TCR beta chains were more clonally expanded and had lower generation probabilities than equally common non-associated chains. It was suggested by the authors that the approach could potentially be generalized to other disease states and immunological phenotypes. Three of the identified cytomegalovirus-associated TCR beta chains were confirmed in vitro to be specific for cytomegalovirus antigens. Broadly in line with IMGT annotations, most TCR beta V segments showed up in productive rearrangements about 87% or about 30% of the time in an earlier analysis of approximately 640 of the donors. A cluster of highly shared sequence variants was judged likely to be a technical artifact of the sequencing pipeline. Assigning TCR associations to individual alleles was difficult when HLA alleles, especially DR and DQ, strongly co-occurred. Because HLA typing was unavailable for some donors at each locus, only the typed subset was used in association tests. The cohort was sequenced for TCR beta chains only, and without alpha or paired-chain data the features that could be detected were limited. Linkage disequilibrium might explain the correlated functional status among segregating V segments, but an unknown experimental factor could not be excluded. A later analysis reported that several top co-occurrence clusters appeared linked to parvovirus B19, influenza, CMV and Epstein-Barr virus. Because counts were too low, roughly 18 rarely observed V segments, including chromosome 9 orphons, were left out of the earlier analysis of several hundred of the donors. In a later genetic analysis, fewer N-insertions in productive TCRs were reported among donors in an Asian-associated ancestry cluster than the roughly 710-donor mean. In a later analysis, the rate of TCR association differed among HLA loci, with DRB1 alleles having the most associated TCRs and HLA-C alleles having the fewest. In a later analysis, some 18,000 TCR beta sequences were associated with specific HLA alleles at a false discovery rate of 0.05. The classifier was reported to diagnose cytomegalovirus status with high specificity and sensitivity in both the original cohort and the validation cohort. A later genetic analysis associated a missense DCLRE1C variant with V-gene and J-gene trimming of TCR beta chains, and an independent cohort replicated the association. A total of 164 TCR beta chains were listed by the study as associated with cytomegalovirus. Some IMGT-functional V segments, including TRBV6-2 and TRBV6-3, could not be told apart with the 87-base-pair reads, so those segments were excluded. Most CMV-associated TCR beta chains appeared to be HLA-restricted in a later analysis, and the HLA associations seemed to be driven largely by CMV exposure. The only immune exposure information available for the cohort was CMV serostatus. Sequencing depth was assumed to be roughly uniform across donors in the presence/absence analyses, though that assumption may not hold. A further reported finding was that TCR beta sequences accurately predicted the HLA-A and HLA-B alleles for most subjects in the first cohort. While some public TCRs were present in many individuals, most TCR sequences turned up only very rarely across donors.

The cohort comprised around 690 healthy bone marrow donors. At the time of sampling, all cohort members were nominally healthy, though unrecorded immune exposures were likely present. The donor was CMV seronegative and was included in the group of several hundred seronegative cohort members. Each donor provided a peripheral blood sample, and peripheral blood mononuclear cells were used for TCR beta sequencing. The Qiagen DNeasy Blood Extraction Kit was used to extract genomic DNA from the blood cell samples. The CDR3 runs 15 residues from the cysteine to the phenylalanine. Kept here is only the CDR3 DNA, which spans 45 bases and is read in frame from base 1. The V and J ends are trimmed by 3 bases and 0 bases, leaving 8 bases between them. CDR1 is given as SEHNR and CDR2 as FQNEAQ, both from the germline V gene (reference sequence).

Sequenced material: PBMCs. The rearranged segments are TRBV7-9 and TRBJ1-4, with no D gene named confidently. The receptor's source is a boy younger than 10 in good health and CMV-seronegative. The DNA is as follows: TGTGCCAGCAGCTTTCGCGACACAACTAATGAAAAACTGTTTTTT. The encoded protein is CASSFRDTTNEKLFF.